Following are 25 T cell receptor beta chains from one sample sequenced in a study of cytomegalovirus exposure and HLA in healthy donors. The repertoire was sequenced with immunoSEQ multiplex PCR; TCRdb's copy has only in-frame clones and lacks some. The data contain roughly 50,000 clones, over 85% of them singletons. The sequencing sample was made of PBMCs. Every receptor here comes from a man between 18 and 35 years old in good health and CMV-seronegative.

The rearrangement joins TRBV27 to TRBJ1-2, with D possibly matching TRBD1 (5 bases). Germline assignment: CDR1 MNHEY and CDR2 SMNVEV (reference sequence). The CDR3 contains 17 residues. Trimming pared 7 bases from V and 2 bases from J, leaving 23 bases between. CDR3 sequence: CASKRGGPQTANYGYTF. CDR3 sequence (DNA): TGTGCCAGCAAACGGGGGGGACCCCAAACGGCCAACTATGGCTACACCTTC.

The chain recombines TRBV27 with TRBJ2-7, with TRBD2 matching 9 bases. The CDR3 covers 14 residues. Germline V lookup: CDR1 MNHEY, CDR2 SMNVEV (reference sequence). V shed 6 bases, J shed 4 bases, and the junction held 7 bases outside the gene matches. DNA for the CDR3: TGTGCCAGCAGGGAGACTAGCGGCCGGTACGAGCAGTACTTC. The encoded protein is CASRETSGRYEQYF.

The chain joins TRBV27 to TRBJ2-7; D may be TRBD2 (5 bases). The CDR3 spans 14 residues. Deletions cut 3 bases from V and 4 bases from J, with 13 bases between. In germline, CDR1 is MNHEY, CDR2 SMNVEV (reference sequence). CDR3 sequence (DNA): TGTGCCAGCAGTTTCTCGGGGAGTGCGTACGAGCAGTACTTC. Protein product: CASSFSGSAYEQYF.

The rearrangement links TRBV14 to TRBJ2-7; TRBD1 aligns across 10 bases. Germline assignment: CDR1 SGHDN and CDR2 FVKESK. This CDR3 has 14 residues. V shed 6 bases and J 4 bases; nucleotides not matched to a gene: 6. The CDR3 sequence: CASSFGQGGYEQYF. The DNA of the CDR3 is TGTGCCAGCAGTTTCGGACAGGGGGGGTACGAGCAGTACTTC.

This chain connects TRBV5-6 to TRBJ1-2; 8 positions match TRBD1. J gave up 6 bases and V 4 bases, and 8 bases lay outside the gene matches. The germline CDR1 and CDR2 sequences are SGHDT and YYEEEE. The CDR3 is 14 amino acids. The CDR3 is CASSPRGLRNGYTF. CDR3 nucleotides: TGTGCCAGCAGCCCCAGGGGGCTTCGCAATGGCTACACCTTC. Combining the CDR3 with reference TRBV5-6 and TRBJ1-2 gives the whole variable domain DAGVTQSPTHLIKTRGQQVTLRCSPKSGHDTVSWYQQALGQGPQFIFQYYEEEERQRGNFPDRFSGHQFPNYSSELNVNALLLGDSALYLCASSPRGLRNGYTFGSGTRLTVV.

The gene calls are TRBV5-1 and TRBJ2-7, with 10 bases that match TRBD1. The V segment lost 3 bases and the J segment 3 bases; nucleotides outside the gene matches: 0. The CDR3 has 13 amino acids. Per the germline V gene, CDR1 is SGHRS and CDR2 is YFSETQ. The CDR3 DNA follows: TGCGCCAGCAGCTGGACAGGGGGCTACGAGCAGTACTTC. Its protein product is CASSWTGGYEQYF.

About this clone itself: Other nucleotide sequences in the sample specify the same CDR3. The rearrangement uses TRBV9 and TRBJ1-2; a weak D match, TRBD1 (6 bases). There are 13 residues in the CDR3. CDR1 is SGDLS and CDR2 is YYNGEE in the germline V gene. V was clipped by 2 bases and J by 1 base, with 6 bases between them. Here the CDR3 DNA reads TGTGCCAGCAGCGTGGACAGTAACTATGGCTACACCTTC. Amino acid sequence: CASSVDSNYGYTF.

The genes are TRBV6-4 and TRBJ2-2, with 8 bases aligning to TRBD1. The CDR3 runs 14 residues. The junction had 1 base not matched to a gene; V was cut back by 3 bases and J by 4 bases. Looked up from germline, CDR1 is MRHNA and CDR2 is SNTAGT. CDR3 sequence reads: CASSDTGGTGELFF. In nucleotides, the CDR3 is TGTGCCAGCAGTGATACAGGGGGCACCGGGGAGCTGTTTTTT.

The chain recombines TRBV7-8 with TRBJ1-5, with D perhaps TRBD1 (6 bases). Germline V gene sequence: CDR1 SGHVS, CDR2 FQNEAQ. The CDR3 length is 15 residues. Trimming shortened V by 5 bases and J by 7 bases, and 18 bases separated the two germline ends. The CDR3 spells CASSPVGGGNQPQHF. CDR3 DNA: TGTGCCAGCAGCCCCGTGGGAGGGGGTAACCAGCCCCAGCATTTT.

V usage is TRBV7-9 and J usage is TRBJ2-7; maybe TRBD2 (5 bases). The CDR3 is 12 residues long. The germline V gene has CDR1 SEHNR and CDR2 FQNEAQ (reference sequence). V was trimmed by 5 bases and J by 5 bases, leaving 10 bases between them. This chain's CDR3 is CASSRTGDEQYF. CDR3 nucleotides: TGTGCCAGCAGCCGGACCGGGGACGAGCAGTACTTC.

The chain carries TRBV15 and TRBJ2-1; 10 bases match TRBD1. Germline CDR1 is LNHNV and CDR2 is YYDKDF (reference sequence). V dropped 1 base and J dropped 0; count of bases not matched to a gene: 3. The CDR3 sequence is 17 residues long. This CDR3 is CATSRGQGANSYNEQFF. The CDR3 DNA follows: TGTGCCACCAGCAGAGGACAGGGGGCTAACTCCTACAATGAGCAGTTCTTC.

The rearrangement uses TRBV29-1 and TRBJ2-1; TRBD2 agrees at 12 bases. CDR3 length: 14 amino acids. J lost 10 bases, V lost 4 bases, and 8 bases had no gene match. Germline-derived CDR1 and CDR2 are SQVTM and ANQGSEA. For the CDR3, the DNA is TGCAGCGTTGGGACTAGCGGGGTCCCAAGCGAGCAGTTCTTC. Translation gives CSVGTSGVPSEQFF.

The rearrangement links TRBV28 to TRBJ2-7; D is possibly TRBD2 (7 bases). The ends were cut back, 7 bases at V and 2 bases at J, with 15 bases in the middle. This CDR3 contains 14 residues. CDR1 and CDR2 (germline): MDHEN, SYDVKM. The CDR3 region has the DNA TGTGCCAGCACATCGGGCGGGGGCACCTACGAGCAGTACTTC. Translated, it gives CASTSGGGTYEQYF.

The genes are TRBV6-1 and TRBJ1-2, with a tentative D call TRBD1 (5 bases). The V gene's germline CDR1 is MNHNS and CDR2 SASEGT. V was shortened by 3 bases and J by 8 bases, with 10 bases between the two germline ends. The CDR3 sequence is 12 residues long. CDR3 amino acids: CASSDSGTGYTF. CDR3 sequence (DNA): TGTGCCAGCAGTGATAGCGGGACGGGCTACACCTTC.

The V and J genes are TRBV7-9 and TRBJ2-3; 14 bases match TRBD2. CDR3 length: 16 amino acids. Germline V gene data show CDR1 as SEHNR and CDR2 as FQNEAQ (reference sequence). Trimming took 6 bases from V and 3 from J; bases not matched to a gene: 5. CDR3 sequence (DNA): TGTGCCAGCAGGACTAGCGGGAGGGCAGATACAGATACGCAGTATTTT. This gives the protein CASRTSGRADTDTQYF.

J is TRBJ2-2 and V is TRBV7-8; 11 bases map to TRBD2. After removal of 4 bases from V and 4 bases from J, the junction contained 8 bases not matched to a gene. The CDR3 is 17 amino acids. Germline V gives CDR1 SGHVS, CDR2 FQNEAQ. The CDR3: CASSSGTSGLRTGELFF. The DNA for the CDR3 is TGTGCCAGCAGCTCCGGGACTAGCGGACTTCGCACCGGGGAGCTGTTTTTT. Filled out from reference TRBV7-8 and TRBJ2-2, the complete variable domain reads GAGVSQSPRYKVAKRGQDVALRCDPISGHVSLFWYQQALGQGPEFLTYFQNEAQLDKSGLPSDRFFAERPEGSVSTLKIQRTQQEDSAVYLCASSSGTSGLRTGELFFGEGSRLTVL.

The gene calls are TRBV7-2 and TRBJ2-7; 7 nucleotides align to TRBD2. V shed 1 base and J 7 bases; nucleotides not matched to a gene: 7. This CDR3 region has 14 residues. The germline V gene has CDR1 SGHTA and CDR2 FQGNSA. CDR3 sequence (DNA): TGTGCCAGCAGCTTAGTAGGGTGGGGAGGGGAGCAGTACTTC. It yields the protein CASSLVGWGGEQYF.

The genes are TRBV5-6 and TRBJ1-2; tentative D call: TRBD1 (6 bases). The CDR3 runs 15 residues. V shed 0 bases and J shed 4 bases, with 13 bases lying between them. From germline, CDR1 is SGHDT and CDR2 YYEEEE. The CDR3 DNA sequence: TGTGCCAGCAGCTTGGTCTCAGGGGACGTCTATGGCTACACCTTC. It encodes CASSLVSGDVYGYTF.

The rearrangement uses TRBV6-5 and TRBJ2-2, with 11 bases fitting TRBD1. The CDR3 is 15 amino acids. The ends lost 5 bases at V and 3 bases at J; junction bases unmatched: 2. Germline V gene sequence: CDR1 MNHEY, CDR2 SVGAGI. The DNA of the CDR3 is TGTGCCAGCAGTCGGACAGGGGGCGACACCGGGGAGCTGTTTTTT. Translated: CASSRTGGDTGELFF.

The CDR3 DNA reads TGTGCCAGCAGCTTACCGACAGGGGGAACAGAAAAACTGTTTTTT. Protein: CASSLPTGGTEKLFF. V gene TRBV11-3 combines with J gene TRBJ1-4; 9 bases agree with TRBD1. The CDR3 length is 15 residues. V lost 2 bases, J lost 8 bases, and 6 bases stayed unmatched. CDR1 is SGHNT and CDR2 is YENEEA in the germline V gene.

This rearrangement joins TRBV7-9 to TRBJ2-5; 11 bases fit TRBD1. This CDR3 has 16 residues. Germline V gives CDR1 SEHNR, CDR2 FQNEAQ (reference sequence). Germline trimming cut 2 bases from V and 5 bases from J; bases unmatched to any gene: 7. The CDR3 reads CASSLIGQGARETQYF. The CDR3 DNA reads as TGTGCCAGCAGCTTAATCGGACAGGGGGCGAGGGAGACCCAGTACTTC.

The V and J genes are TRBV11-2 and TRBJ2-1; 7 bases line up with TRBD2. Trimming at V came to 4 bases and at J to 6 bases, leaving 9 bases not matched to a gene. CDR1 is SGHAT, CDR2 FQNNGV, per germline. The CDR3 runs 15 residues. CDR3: CASSSGLADGNEQFF. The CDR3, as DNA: TGTGCCAGCAGCTCGGGGCTAGCGGACGGCAATGAGCAGTTCTTC.

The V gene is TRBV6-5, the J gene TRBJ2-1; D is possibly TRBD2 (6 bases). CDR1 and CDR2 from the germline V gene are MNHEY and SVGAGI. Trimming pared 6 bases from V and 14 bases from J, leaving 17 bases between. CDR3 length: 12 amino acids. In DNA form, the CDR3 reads TGTGCCAGCAGGGCGGGGACTGAGAAAGAGTTCTTC. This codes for CASRAGTEKEFF.

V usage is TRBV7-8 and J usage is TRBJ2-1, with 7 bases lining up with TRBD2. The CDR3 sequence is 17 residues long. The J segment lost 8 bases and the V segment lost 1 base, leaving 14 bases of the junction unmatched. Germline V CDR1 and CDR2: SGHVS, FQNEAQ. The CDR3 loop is CASSLGAQREFRHEQFF. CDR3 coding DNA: TGTGCCAGCAGCTTAGGGGCCCAGCGGGAATTTAGGCATGAGCAGTTCTTC.

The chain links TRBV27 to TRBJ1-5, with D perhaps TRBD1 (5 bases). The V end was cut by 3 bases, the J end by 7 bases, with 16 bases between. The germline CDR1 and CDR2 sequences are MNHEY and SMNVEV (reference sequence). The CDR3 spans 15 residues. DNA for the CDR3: TGTGCCAGCAGTTTGTCCAGGGAATTGGGGCAGCCCCAGCATTTT. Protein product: CASSLSRELGQPQHF.